This TCR beta chain was captured in a study of T-cell memory formation after mild COVID-19. Whole-study findings and limits: There were some responding clones in pre-infection memory, which suggested that cross-reactive memory had joined. Second-wave clones with a day 37 peak had unconfirmed SARS-CoV-2 specificity. Most CD4+ clones that shrank were in CM and EM, while CD8+ ones turned up in EMRA. Contracting clones, day 15 to 85, had balanced CD4/CD8, and later expanders favored CD4+.

TCRdb reanalysed the 5' RACE reads using MiXCR and keeps one entry per CDR3 protein. The table has fewer than 650,000 distinct CDR3 sequences, about 20% seen once. This clonotype was seen more than once but under ten times. No antigen is known for it. The CDR3 consists of 16 residues. From germline, CDR1 is MNHEY and CDR2 SVGAGI. V was pared by 0 bases and J by 0 bases, with 11 bases between. The sample consisted of PBMCs or a T cell subset sorted from them (not recorded which). The J gene is TRBJ1-1, the V gene TRBV6-5; a weak D match, TRBD1 (5 bases). The TCR originated in an adult woman who had mild COVID-19 (a few samples of this study predate the infection). Cell type and time point are not known. In DNA form, the CDR3 reads TGTGCCAGCAGTTACTCCGCCAGCAGGGTGAACACTGAAGCTTTCTTT. Its translation is CASSYSASRVNTEAFF.